This TCR beta chain was found in a study of T cell responses to AZD1222 COVID-19 vaccine. The protocol was immunoSEQ multiplex PCR, while the TCRdb copy is restricted to in-frame clones and leaves out a portion. The sample contains about 180,000 clones, roughly nine tenths of which appear only once. Looked up from germline, CDR1 is LNHDA and CDR2 is SQIVND (reference sequence). The CDR3 extends over 19 amino acids. V lost 8 bases, J lost 0 bases, and 26 bases lay in between. Specimen: peripheral blood, collected on day 0 of AZD1222 vaccination. The sequence was collected from an adult in good health. This chain uses TRBV19 with TRBJ1-3; unclear D gene. The CDR3 spells CASGYQEGRLTNSGNTIYF. The CDR3 nucleotides are TGTGCCAGTGGCTATCAAGAAGGCAGACTAACTAACTCTGGAAACACCATATATTTT.